The entry below gives a single TCR beta chain sequence along with its context. The antigen remains unidentified. The data are from a study of shared clonotypes between healthy human individuals. Study-wide results and limits: Measured sharing among donors was expected to vary with sequencing depth. Non-shared clonotypes showed lower generation probabilities than clonotypes common to all four donors. Naive subsets generally had larger estimated richness than memory subsets.

As defined, naive CD8 cells were CD45RO-negative and positively selected for CCR7, with terminally differentiated effector memory CD45RA+ cells excluded. The CDR3 length is 12 residues. Germline assignment: CDR1 SGHTS and CDR2 YDEGEE. In the original processing: Without quality scores, immunoSEQ junctional reads could not be filtered like full-length reads. The method was immunoSEQ multiplex PCR; TCRdb's version includes in-frame clones alone and lacks a portion of them. That table supplies the V and J calls and clone size; D and trimming were determined from the DNA. The sample records about 2.1 million clones, 93% being singletons.

Sequencing used naive CD8+ T cells from PBMCs. This chain joins TRBV5-8 and TRBJ2-5, with D tentatively TRBD1 (6 bases). Judging by the DNA end, TRBJ2-7 fits better; the J call may be wrong. This receptor was taken from a man younger than 35 in good health. Some clones in this sample may be carry-over from other donors' samples. CDR3 in DNA: TGTGCCAGCAGCTCAGGGGCCAACGAGCAGTACTTC. Residues: CASSSGANEQYF.